This T cell receptor beta chain was captured in a study of glioma-infiltrating T cells after dendritic cell vaccination. Study in general: Patients received autologous tumor lysate-pulsed dendritic cell vaccination between the early 2000s and the early 2010s.

No glioblastoma patient carried an isocitrate dehydrogenase mutation. A note on this clone: The antigen is unknown.

Trimming took 5 bases from V and 5 from J; bases not matched to a gene: 5. CDR3 length: 16 amino acids. Looked up from germline, CDR1 is LNHDA and CDR2 is SQIVND (reference sequence). Notes on the study in general: The cohort had few patients with full blood and tumor sets.

The PCR used 60 V beta and 13 J beta primers. Sequencing was performed with immunoSEQ multiplex PCR; in TCRdb, only in-frame clones are kept and a portion is missing. The repertoire holds just over 95,000 clones, with 75% to 85% as singletons. This TCR was sampled from a human donor with glioblastoma. Source: blood, taken before dendritic cell vaccination. V usage is TRBV19 and J usage is TRBJ2-2; 13 positions match TRBD2. CDR3 nucleotide sequence: TGTGCCAGTAGTCCCGGGACTAGCGGGATAACCGGGGAGCTGTTTTTT. It yields the protein CASSPGTSGITGELFF.